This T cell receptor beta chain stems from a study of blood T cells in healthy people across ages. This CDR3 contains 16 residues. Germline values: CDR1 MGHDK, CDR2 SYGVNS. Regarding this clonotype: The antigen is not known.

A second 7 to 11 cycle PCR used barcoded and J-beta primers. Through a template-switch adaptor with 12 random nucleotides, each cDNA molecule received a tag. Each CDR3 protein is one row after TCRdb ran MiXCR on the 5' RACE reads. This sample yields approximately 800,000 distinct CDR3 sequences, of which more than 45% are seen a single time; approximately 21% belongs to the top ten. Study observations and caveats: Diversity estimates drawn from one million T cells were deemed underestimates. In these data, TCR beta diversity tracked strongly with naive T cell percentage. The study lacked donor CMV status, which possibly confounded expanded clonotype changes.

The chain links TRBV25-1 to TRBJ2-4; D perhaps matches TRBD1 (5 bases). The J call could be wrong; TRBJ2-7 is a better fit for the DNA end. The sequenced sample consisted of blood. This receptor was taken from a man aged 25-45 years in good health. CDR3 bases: TGTGCCAGCAGCGATCCCACACAGGCAACCGTCTACGAGCAGTACTTC. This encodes CASSDPTQATVYEQYF.